The rows below give T cell receptor beta chains drawn from one sample of a study of shared clonotypes between healthy human individuals. Repertoires were generated with immunoSEQ multiplex PCR, while TCRdb's copy carries only in-frame clones and drops some. Of about 590,000 clones listed, less than 97% are singletons. Source material: naive CD8+ T cells sorted from blood. The receptors were gathered from a woman aged 25 to 45 in good health. CDR3s include the opening cysteine and the closing phenylalanine or tryptophan. D genes are given only for firm matches. Not all rows give a size; the values are once, few, many and, for expanded clones, a class.

d_call j_call clone_size v_call cdr3_nt cdr3_aa
NA TRBJ2-3 NA TRBV28 TGTGCCAGCAGTTTCGGATTTAGCGGCACAGATACGCAGTATTTT CASSFGFSGTDTQYF
TRBD2 TRBJ2-1 NA TRBV7-9 TGTGCCAGCAGCTTAGAGGCGGGAGGCATCGATGAGCAGTTCTTC CASSLEAGGIDEQFF
NA TRBJ1-1 few TRBV7-9 TGTGCCAGCAGCTTAGGGACGGGGAACACTGAAGCTTTCTTT CASSLGTGNTEAFF
TRBD2 TRBJ2-1 NA TRBV7-9 TGTGCCAGCAGCTTAGCGGGAGGGAACAATGAGCAGTTCTTC CASSLAGGNNEQFF
NA TRBJ1-3 NA TRBV4-1 TGCGCCAGCAGCCAAGTCCCCGTTAGCTCTGGAAACACCATATATTTT CASSQVPVSSGNTIYF
NA TRBJ2-7 once TRBV29-1 TGCAGCGTTCGAGGTGGGGCGGCACCACAGTACTTC CSVRGGAAPQYF
NA TRBJ2-2 NA TRBV9 TGTGCCAGCAGCGTAGCGGGATCGAACACCGGGGAGCTGTTTTTT CASSVAGSNTGELFF
NA TRBJ2-5 NA TRBV7-6 TGTGCCAGCAGCTTAGACTTGTACCAAGAGACCCAGTACTTC CASSLDLYQETQYF
NA TRBJ2-1 NA TRBV7-9 TGTGCCAGCAGCTCCAGGGCGACGAGCTCCTACAATGAGCAGTTCTTC CASSSRATSSYNEQFF
NA TRBJ2-1 NA TRBV27 TGTGCCAGCAGTTTATCCCGCTATTCCTACAATGAGCAGTTCTTC CASSLSRYSYNEQFF
NA TRBJ1-1 once TRBV6-1 TGTGCCAGCAGTGAGATGGCAATGAACACTGAAGCTTTCTTT CASSEMAMNTEAFF
NA TRBJ2-1 NA TRBV4-1 TGCGCCAGCAGCCAAACGGGTTTAGTGGGACCTGACAATGAGCAGTTCTTC CASSQTGLVGPDNEQFF
TRBD2 TRBJ2-7 NA TRBV19 TGTGCCAGTAGTATAGATCGGGATAGCGGGAACTACGAGCAGTACTTC CASSIDRDSGNYEQYF
NA TRBJ1-4 once TRBV28 TGTGCCAGCAGTTTATATAGAGGACATACTAATGAAAAACTGTTTTTT CASSLYRGHTNEKLFF
NA TRBJ1-2 NA TRBV9 TGTGCCAGCAGCGTAGATCAGGGTCGCTATGGCTACACCTTC CASSVDQGRYGYTF
TRBD2 TRBJ2-7 once TRBV5-1 TGCGCCAGCAGCCCCTCTAGCGGGAGAGTGTTTTCCTACGAGCAGTACTTC CASSPSSGRVFSYEQYF
TRBD1 TRBJ1-5 NA TRBV28 TGTGCCAGCAATTCCTACCCGGGACAGGGGCGAGATCAGCCCCAGCATTTT CASNSYPGQGRDQPQHF
NA TRBJ2-3 NA TRBV19 TGTGCCAGTAGGAGGGCGGCTCCACCCCGATCAAGCACAGATACGCAGTATTTT CASRRAAPPRSSTDTQYF
NA TRBJ2-5 NA TRBV19 TGTGCCAGTAGTAAAGAGTACCAAGAGACCCAGTACTTC CASSKEYQETQYF
NA TRBJ2-7 NA TRBV19 TGTGCCAGTAGTATAGACAACTGGGTCACGGCTGAGCAGTACTTC CASSIDNWVTAEQYF
TRBD2 TRBJ2-7 NA TRBV5-1 TGCGCCAGCAGCGGGGGACTAGCAGGTCCCGAGCAGTACTTC CASSGGLAGPEQYF
NA TRBJ1-2 NA TRBV6-5 TGTGCCAGCAGTTCCAGTATGTTCCTAGCTAACTATGGCTACACCTTC CASSSSMFLANYGYTF
TRBD1 TRBJ2-5 NA TRBV7-9 TGTGCCAGCAGCCAGGGGGAAGAGACCCAGTACTTC CASSQGEETQYF
TRBD2 TRBJ2-7 NA TRBV29-1 TGCAGCGTTGTATCAGTAGCGGGAGGGGAGCACGAGCAGTACTTC CSVVSVAGGEHEQYF
TRBD1 TRBJ2-1 once TRBV5-1 TGCGCCAGCAGCTTGGGTGGACAGGGAGTGAGTGAGCAGTTCTTC CASSLGGQGVSEQFF
NA TRBJ1-5 NA TRBV19 TGTGCCAGCTCGGGAACACCATTGCAGCCCCAGCATTTT CASSGTPLQPQHF
NA TRBJ2-7 NA TRBV14 TGTGCCAGCAGCCAAGTCAGGGGGGGAAACTACGAGCAGTACTTC CASSQVRGGNYEQYF
TRBD1 TRBJ1-6 NA TRBV30 TGTGCCTGGGACAGGGGCGCAGGGGGTTCACCCCTCCACTTT CAWDRGAGGSPLHF
NA TRBJ2-5 NA TRBV10-1 TGCGCCAGCAGTGAGTCGACTTCCCAAGAGACCCAGTACTTC CASSESTSQETQYF
NA TRBJ1-1 few TRBV5-4 TGTGCCAGCAGCTTTCAGGGTGGGAGCACTGAAGCTTTCTTT CASSFQGGSTEAFF
NA TRBJ2-7 NA TRBV7-9 TGTGCCGCGGGACAGTCCTACGAGCAGTACTTC CAAGQSYEQYF
NA TRBJ2-2 NA TRBV28 TGTGCCAGCAGTTTTTGGAGGGCAACCTCGAACACCGGGGAGCTGTTTTTT CASSFWRATSNTGELFF
TRBD1 TRBJ1-1 NA TRBV27 TGTGCCAGCAGCCCGGGACAGGGGGGTATCTCCGAAGCTTTCTTT CASSPGQGGISEAFF
TRBD1 TRBJ2-7 NA TRBV30 TGTGCCTGGGGACAGGGGTCCCACGAGCAGTACTTC CAWGQGSHEQYF
NA TRBJ2-5 NA TRBV5-4 TGTGCCAGCAGCTCGGTGGGGGAGCAGTACTTC CASSSVGEQYF
TRBD1 TRBJ1-3 few TRBV19 TGTGCCAGTAGTATACGGACCAAGAACAGGGGGCTTGGAAACACCATATATTTT CASSIRTKNRGLGNTIYF
TRBD1 TRBJ1-5 once TRBV28 TGTGCCAGCAGTTTGGACAGGGGAGGGGATCAGCCCCAGCATTTT CASSLDRGGDQPQHF
NA TRBJ2-1 NA TRBV7-6 TGTGCCAGCAGCCCCAACTTCCTTAATGAGCAGTTCTTC CASSPNFLNEQFF
NA TRBJ2-6 NA TRBV27 TGTGCCAGCAGTTTGATAGGTCGGGCCGGCTCGCTAATCAACGTCCTGACTTTC CASSLIGRAGSLINVLTF
NA TRBJ1-1 NA TRBV5-1 TGCGCCAGCAGCCCCGGACCGGGCGGAGGGAACACTGAAGCTTTCTTT CASSPGPGGGNTEAFF
NA TRBJ2-7 NA TRBV27 TGTGCCAGCAGTGCAGGGGGGCCCCACGAGCAGTACTTC CASSAGGPHEQYF
NA TRBJ2-4 NA TRBV5-4 TGTGCCAGCAGCTCCCTTGGGGTGGGGGAGGACATTCAGTACTTC CASSSLGVGEDIQYF
TRBD1 TRBJ1-1 NA TRBV11-2 TGTGCCAGCAGCTTAGATCGATTGCAACAGGGGGCGTATACTGAAGCTTTCTTT CASSLDRLQQGAYTEAFF
TRBD1 TRBJ1-2 NA TRBV7-9 TGTGCCAGCAGCGACCTGTCCGGGACAGCAGTCTATGGCTACACCTTC CASSDLSGTAVYGYTF
NA TRBJ2-1 NA TRBV27 TGTGCCAGCAGTTTTCTGGGACGGATCTACAATGAGCAGTTCTTC CASSFLGRIYNEQFF
TRBD1 TRBJ2-1 NA TRBV13 TGTGCCAGCAGCTTATTGGGACAGGGGCTAGCGGATGAGCAGTTCTTC CASSLLGQGLADEQFF
TRBD2 TRBJ2-2 NA TRBV4-1 TGCGCCAGCAGCCCAACGGCTAGCGGGAGCCCCGGGGAGCTGTTTTTT CASSPTASGSPGELFF
NA TRBJ1-2 NA TRBV27 TGTGCCAGCAGTCCTCACCTACAGGGACTCTATGGCTACACCTTC CASSPHLQGLYGYTF
NA TRBJ2-2 NA TRBV29-1 TGCAGCGTTGCGGCGGCGAACACCGGGGAGCTGTTTTTT CSVAAANTGELFF
NA TRBJ1-1 NA TRBV4-2 TGTGCCAGCAGCTCCAGGGAGGGGCGGGCTTTCTTT CASSSREGRAFF
NA TRBJ2-5 NA TRBV10-2 TGCGCCAGCAGGGGGCGAGGAAGAGAGACCCAGTACTTC CASRGRGRETQYF
TRBD2 TRBJ2-7 NA TRBV5-1 TGCGCCAGCAGCTTGACCCGACTAGCGGGAGGGGACGAGCAGTACTTC CASSLTRLAGGDEQYF
NA TRBJ2-7 NA TRBV28 TGTGCCAGCAGTTTTCCCAACAGGTACCTCTACGAGCAGTACTTC CASSFPNRYLYEQYF
TRBD1 TRBJ1-2 few TRBV7-9 TGTGCCAGCAGCTCAAAATGGGACAGGGAGAACTATGGCTACACCTTC CASSSKWDRENYGYTF
NA TRBJ2-1 NA TRBV5-3 TGTGCCAGAAGTCCGGACCTAAGCTCCTACAATGAGCAGTTCTTC CARSPDLSSYNEQFF
NA TRBJ2-7 NA TRBV2 TGTGCCAGCAGTTCGGACAGTCTTGCCTACGAGCAGTACTTC CASSSDSLAYEQYF